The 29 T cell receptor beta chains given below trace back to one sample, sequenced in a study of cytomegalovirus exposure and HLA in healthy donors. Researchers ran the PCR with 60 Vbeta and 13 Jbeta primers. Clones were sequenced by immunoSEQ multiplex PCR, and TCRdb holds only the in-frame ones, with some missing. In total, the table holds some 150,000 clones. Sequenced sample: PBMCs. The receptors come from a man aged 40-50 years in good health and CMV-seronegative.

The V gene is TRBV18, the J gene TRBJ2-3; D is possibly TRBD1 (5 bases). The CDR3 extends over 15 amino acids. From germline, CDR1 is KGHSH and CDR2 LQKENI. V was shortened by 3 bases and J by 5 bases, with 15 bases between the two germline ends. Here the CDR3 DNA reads TGTGCCAGCTCACCTAGACAGTTAGCCGGAGATACGCAGTATTTT. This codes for CASSPRQLAGDTQYF.

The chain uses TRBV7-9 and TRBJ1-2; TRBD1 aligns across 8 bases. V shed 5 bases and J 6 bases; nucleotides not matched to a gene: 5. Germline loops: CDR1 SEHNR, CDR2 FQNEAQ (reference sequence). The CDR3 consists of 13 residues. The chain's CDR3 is CASSGLQGDGYTF. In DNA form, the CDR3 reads TGTGCCAGCAGCGGACTACAGGGGGATGGCTACACCTTC.

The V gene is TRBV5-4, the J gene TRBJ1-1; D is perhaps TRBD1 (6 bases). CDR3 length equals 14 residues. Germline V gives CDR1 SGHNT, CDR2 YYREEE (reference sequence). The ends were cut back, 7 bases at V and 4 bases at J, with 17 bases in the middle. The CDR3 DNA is TGTGCCAGCTTCAAGGGGGGAGGGGCCACTGAAGCTTTCTTT. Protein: CASFKGGGATEAFF.

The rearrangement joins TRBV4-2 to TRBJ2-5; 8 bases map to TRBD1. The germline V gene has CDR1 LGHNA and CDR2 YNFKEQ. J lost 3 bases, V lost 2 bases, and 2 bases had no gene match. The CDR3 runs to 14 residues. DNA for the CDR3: TGTGCCAGCAGCCAATCGGGACAGGAAGAGACCCAGTACTTC. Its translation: CASSQSGQEETQYF.

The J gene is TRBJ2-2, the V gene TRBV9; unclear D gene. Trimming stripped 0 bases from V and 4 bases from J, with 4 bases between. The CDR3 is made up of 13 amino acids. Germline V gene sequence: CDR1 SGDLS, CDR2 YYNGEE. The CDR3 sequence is CASSVVGTGELFF. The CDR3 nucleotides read TGTGCCAGCAGCGTAGTCGGCACCGGGGAGCTGTTTTTT.

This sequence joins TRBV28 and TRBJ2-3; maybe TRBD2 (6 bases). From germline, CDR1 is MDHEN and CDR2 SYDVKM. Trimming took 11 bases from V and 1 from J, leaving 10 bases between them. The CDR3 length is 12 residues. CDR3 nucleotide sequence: TGTGCCTCGGGGACTGGCACAGATACGCAGTATTTT. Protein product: CASGTGTDTQYF.

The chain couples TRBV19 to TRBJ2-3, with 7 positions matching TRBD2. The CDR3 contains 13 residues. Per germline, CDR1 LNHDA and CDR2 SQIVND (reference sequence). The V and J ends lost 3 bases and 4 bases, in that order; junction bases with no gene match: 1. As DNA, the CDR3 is TGTGCCAGTAGTATTGGGGGGGCAGATACGCAGTATTTT. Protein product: CASSIGGADTQYF. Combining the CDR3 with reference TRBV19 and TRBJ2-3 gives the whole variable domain DGGITQSPKYLFRKEGQNVTLSCEQNLNHDAMYWYRQDPGQGLRLIYYSQIVNDFQKGDIAEGYSVSREKKESFPLTVTSAQKNPTAFYLCASSIGGADTQYFGPGTRLTVL.

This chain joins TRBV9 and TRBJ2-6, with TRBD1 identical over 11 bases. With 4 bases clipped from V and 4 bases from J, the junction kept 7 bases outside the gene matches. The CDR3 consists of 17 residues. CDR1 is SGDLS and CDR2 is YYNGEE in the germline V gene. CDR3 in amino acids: CASSFGQGAPGANVLTF. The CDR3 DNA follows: TGTGCCAGCAGCTTCGGACAGGGGGCGCCCGGGGCCAACGTCCTGACTTTC.

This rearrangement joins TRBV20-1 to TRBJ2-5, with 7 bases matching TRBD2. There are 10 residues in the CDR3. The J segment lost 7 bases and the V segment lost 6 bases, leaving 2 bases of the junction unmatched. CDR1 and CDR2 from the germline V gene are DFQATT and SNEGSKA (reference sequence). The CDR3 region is CSAQRGTQYF. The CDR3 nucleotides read TGCAGTGCCCAGCGGGGGACCCAGTACTTC.

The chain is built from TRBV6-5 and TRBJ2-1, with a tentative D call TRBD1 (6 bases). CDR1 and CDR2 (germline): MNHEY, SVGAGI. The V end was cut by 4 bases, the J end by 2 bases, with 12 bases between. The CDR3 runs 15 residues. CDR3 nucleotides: TGTGCCAGCAGTTCCGGGACACTTGCCTACAATGAGCAGTTCTTC. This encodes CASSSGTLAYNEQFF.

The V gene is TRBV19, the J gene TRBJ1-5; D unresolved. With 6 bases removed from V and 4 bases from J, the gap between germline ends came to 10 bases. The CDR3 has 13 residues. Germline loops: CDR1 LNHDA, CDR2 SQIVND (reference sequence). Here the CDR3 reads CASRETVNQPQHF. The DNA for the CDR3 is TGTGCCAGTAGGGAGACGGTGAATCAGCCCCAGCATTTT.

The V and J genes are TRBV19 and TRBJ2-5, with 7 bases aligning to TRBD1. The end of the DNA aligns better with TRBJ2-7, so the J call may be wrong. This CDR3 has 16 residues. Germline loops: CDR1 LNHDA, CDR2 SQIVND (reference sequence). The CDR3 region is CASSNRGRLASYEQYF. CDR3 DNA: TGTGCCAGTAGTAACAGGGGCCGACTTGCCTCCTACGAGCAGTACTTC.

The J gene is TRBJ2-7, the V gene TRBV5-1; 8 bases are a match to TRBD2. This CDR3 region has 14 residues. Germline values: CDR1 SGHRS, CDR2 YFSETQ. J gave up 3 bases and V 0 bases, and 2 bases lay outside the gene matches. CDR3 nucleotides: TGCGCCAGCAGCTTGGTACTAGCGGACTACGAGCAGTACTTC. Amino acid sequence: CASSLVLADYEQYF.

The CDR3 bases are TGTGCCAGCAGCCTCGCGGGTGGGGTACAGGAAAAACTGTTTTTT. Its protein product is CASSLAGGVQEKLFF. This chain connects TRBV7-8 to TRBJ1-4; D ambiguous. This CDR3 spans 15 amino acids. Germline loops: CDR1 SGHVS, CDR2 FQNEAQ. Between the trimmed V and J ends, which lost 5 bases and 8 bases, there was a span of 18 bases.

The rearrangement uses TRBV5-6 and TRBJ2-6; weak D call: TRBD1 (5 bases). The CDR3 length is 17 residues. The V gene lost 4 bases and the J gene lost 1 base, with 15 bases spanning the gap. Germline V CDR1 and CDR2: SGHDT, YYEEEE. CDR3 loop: CASSRTLGLSGANVLTF. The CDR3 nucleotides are TGTGCCAGCAGCCGCACTCTGGGGCTATCTGGGGCCAACGTCCTGACTTTC.

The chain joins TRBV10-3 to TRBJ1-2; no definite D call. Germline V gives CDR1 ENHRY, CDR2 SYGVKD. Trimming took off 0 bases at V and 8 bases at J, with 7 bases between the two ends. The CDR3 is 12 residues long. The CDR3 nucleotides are TGTGCCATCAGTGAGTCGGTGGAGGGCTACACCTTC. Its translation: CAISESVEGYTF.

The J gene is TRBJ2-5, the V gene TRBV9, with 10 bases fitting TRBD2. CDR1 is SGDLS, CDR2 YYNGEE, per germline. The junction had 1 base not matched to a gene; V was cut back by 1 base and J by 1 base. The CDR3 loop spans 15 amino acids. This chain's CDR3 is CASSVLAGAQETQYF. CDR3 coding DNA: TGTGCCAGCAGCGTACTAGCGGGGGCCCAAGAGACCCAGTACTTC.

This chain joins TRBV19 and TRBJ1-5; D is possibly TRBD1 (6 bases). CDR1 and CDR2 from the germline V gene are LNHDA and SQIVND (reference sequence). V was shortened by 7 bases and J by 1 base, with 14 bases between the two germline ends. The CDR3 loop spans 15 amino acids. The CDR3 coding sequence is TGTGCCAGTACCCCGGGGGGGCTAAGCAATCAGCCCCAGCATTTT. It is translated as CASTPGGLSNQPQHF.

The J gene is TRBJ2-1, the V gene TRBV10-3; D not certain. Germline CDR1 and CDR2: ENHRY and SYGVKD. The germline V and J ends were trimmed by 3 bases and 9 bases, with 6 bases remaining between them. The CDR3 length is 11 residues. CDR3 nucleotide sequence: TGTGCCATCAGTGATGATAGTGAGCAGTTCTTC. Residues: CAISDDSEQFF.

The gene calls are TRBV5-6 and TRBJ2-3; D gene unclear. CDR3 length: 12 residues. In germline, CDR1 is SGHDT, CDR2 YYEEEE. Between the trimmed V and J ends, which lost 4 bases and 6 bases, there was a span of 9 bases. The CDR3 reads CASSRARDTQYF. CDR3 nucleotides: TGTGCCAGCAGCCGCGCCCGGGATACGCAGTATTTT.

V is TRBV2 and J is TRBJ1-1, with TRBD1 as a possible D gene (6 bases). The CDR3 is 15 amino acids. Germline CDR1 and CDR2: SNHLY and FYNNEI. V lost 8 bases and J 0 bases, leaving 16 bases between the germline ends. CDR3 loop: CASYGQSRVNTEAFF. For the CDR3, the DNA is TGTGCCAGCTATGGACAGAGCCGTGTGAACACTGAAGCTTTCTTT.

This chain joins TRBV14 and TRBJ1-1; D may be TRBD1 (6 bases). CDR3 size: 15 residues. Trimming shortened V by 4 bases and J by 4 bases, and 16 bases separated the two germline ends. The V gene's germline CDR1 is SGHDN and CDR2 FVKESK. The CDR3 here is CASSRPGGRGTEAFF. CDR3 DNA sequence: TGTGCCAGCAGCCGACCGGGGGGCAGGGGCACTGAAGCTTTCTTT.

CDR3 loop: CASSPRSGTQQYF. The CDR3 DNA is TGTGCCAGCAGCCCTAGGTCGGGAACGCAGCAGTACTTC. The chain joins TRBV7-6 to TRBJ2-7, with D maybe TRBD2 (5 bases). Deletions cut 5 bases from V and 8 bases from J, with 16 bases between. The CDR3 length is 13 residues. Germline CDR1 is SGHVS and CDR2 is FNYEAQ.

The DNA for the CDR3 is TGTGCCAGCAGCTGGGGGGGCTCCTACAATGAGCAGTTCTTC. It encodes CASSWGGSYNEQFF. The genes are TRBV5-6 and TRBJ2-1, with 7 bases aligning to TRBD2. Germline CDR1 and CDR2: SGHDT and YYEEEE. This CDR3 spans 14 amino acids. Germline trimming cut 3 bases from V and 0 bases from J; bases unmatched to any gene: 0.

This CDR3 reads CASSPTGGVSNQPQHF. Written as DNA, the CDR3 is TGTGCCAGCTCACCGACAGGGGGAGTTAGCAATCAGCCCCAGCATTTT. The genes are TRBV18 and TRBJ1-5, with 9 nucleotides matching TRBD1. CDR1 and CDR2 from the germline V gene are KGHSH and LQKENI. This CDR3 is 16 amino acids long. V lost 3 bases to trimming and J lost 0 bases; unmatched junction nucleotides: 3. Filled out from reference TRBV18 and TRBJ1-5, the complete variable domain reads NAGVMQNPRHLVRRRGQEARLRCSPMKGHSHVYWYRQLPEEGLKFMVYLQKENIIDESGMPKERFSAEFPKEGPSILRIQQVVRGDSAAYFCASSPTGGVSNQPQHFGDGTRLSIL.

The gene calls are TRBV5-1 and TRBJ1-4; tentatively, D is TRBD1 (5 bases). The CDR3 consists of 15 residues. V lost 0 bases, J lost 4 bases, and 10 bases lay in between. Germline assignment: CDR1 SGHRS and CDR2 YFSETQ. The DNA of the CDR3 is TGCGCCAGCAGCTTGGTTGGGGGGGTTAATGAAAAACTGTTTTTT. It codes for CASSLVGGVNEKLFF.

This CDR3 reads CASSLAGYVGEGYF. The CDR3 region has the DNA TGCGCCAGCAGCTTGGCCGGTTACGTGGGGGAGGGGTATTTT. This chain links TRBV5-1 with TRBJ2-3, with TRBD2 identical over 7 bases. Germline-derived CDR1 and CDR2 are SGHRS and YFSETQ. This CDR3 is built from 14 residues. V lost 0 bases to trimming and J lost 14 bases; unmatched junction nucleotides: 12. Looking up the rest from reference TRBV5-1 and TRBJ2-3 gives the full variable domain: KAGVTQTPRYLIKTRGQQVTLSCSPISGHRSVSWYQQTPGQGLQFLFEYFSETQRNKGNFPGRFSGRQFSNSRSEMNVSTLELGDSALYLCASSLAGYVGEGYFGPGTRLTVL.

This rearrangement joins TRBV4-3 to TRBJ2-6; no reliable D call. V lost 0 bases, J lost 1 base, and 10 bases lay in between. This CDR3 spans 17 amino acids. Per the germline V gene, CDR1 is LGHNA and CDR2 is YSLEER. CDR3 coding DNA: TGCGCCAGCAGCCAAGAATGGCGGCGGTCTGGGGCCAACGTCCTGACTTTC. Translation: CASSQEWRRSGANVLTF.

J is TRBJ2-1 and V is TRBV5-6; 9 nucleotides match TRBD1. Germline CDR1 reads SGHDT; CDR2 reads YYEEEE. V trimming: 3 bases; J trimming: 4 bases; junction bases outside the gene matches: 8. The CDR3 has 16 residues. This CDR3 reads CASSSGTGILYNEQFF. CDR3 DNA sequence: TGTGCCAGCAGCTCCGGGACAGGGATATTGTACAATGAGCAGTTCTTC.